These 15 T cell receptor beta chains share one sample of origin, sequenced in a study of control samples from healthy donors and cancer patients. TCRdb's table, derived via immunoSEQ multiplex PCR, lists solely in-frame clones and lacks some. The repertoire holds about 180,000 clones, with around 94% as singletons. The sample was blood. The source of these receptors is a man aged 30-40 years in good health.

In this sample, this clone turned up once. The rearrangement links TRBV19 to TRBJ1-1, with 9 bases identical to TRBD1. V shed 1 base, J shed 8 bases, and the junction held 11 bases outside the gene matches. The CDR3 sequence is 16 residues long. Germline CDR1 and CDR2: LNHDA and SQIVND (reference sequence). CDR3 sequence: CASSIGLLGQGAEAFF. CDR3 sequence (DNA): TGTGCCAGTAGTATAGGGTTGTTGGGACAGGGCGCCGAAGCTTTCTTT.

The chain links TRBV24-1 to TRBJ2-7; tentative D call: TRBD1 (5 bases). This CDR3 is 14 amino acids long. Germline V gene data show CDR1 as KGHDR and CDR2 as SFDVKD. V lost 1 base to trimming and J lost 1 base, with 7 bases between them. CDR3 DNA: TGTGCCACCAGTGATTTCGACAGATCCTACGAGCAGTACTTC. It yields the protein CATSDFDRSYEQYF.

V is TRBV27 and J is TRBJ2-3; D gene unclear. The CDR3 has 12 residues. V was clipped by 5 bases and J by 2 bases, with 5 bases between them. CDR1 and CDR2 from the germline V gene are MNHEY and SMNVEV (reference sequence). The CDR3 DNA follows: TGTGCCAGCAGTCCCAACACAGATACGCAGTATTTT. Protein product: CASSPNTDTQYF.

This clone was detected only once. The gene calls are TRBV5-1 and TRBJ1-1; no clear D gene. V was cut by 0 bases and J by 5 bases, with 20 bases left in between. From germline, CDR1 is SGHRS and CDR2 YFSETQ. The CDR3 length is 17 residues. The CDR3 bases are TGCGCCAGCAGCTTGGCTTTATCGGTGACAAGTGGAACTGAAGCTTTCTTT. This translates into CASSLALSVTSGTEAFF.

By frequency in the sample, this clone is medium-sized. The gene calls are TRBV7-9 and TRBJ2-1; D is ambiguous. This CDR3 is built from 12 residues. The germline gives CDR1 SEHNR, CDR2 FQNEAQ (reference sequence). The germline V and J ends were trimmed by 5 bases and 9 bases, with 11 bases remaining between them. The CDR3 DNA follows: TGTGCCAGCAGCCCGGCGGCAGTTGAGCAGTTCTTC. Amino acid sequence: CASSPAAVEQFF.

J is TRBJ1-2 and V is TRBV5-4; 9 positions match TRBD1. J lost 3 bases, V lost 4 bases, and 4 bases had no gene match. Per germline, CDR1 SGHNT and CDR2 YYREEE (reference sequence). This CDR3 is 14 amino acids long. The CDR3 DNA sequence: TGTGCCAGCAGCACCTGGGACAGGGACTATGGCTACACCTTC. This sequence encodes CASSTWDRDYGYTF.

V and J are TRBV19 and TRBJ1-2, with D tentatively TRBD1 (6 bases). Trimming stripped 0 bases from V and 2 bases from J, with 10 bases between. CDR3 length: 15 residues. The V gene's germline CDR1 is LNHDA and CDR2 SQIVND (reference sequence). This CDR3 is CASSIDQGRNYGYTF. In nucleotides, the CDR3 is TGTGCCAGTAGTATAGACCAGGGGAGGAACTATGGCTACACCTTC.

The chain has TRBV29-1 and TRBJ1-1; 10 bases agree with TRBD1. The CDR3 is 12 amino acids. V lost 6 bases, J lost 5 bases, and 3 bases stayed unmatched. Germline V gene data show CDR1 as SQVTM and CDR2 as ANQGSEA. The CDR3 DNA sequence: TGCAGCGTAGGACAGGGGGGTACTGAAGCTTTCTTT. Protein sequence: CSVGQGGTEAFF.

This clone occurred once. The V call is TRBV3-1 (or the pseudogene TRBV3-2), the J call TRBJ2-1, with TRBD1 identical over 8 bases. This CDR3 is built from 18 residues. Germline assignment: CDR1 LGHDT and CDR2 YNNKEL (reference sequence). The junction had 9 bases not matched to a gene; V was cut back by 0 bases and J by 2 bases. CDR3 residues: CASSQDGPGTGPYNEQFF. The DNA for the CDR3 is TGTGCCAGCAGCCAAGATGGCCCCGGGACAGGACCCTACAATGAGCAGTTCTTC.

This sequence joins TRBV27 and TRBJ2-7; weak D call: TRBD1 (6 bases). V dropped 6 bases and J dropped 2 bases, with 14 bases sitting between them. The V gene's germline CDR1 is MNHEY and CDR2 SMNVEV (reference sequence). The CDR3 sequence is 14 residues long. The CDR3 DNA reads TGTGCCAGCAGCCCAGGGGCTACCCCCTACGAGCAGTACTTC. Translation: CASSPGATPYEQYF.

In the case of this clone: Different DNA sequences within this sample yield the same CDR3. The chain couples TRBV24-1 to TRBJ2-2; possible D gene TRBD2, 5 bases. This CDR3 region has 15 residues. The germline V and J ends were trimmed by 3 bases and 4 bases, with 11 bases remaining between them. Germline V gene sequence: CDR1 KGHDR, CDR2 SFDVKD. CDR3 sequence (DNA): TGTGCCACCAGTGATACGGGAACGGGCACCGGGGAGCTGTTTTTT. This sequence encodes CATSDTGTGTGELFF.

The chain is built from TRBV28 and TRBJ1-5; no clear D. V lost 6 bases to trimming and J lost 0 bases, with 12 bases between them. Germline assignment: CDR1 MDHEN and CDR2 SYDVKM. The length of the CDR3 is 15 residues. The CDR3 DNA follows: TGTGCCAGCAGCTTCGGGCGCTATAGCAATCAGCCCCAGCATTTT. It encodes CASSFGRYSNQPQHF.

This sequence joins TRBV27 and TRBJ2-1; 11 nucleotides match TRBD2. The ends lost 6 bases at V and 4 bases at J; junction bases unmatched: 5. The germline V gene has CDR1 MNHEY and CDR2 SMNVEV (reference sequence). This CDR3 contains 15 residues. CDR3 bases: TGTGCCAGCAGCGACGGACTAGCGGGTTACAATGAGCAGTTCTTC. The encoded protein is CASSDGLAGYNEQFF.

The chain couples TRBV11-1 to TRBJ2-2; no clear D. Germline V CDR1 and CDR2: SGHAT, FQDESV (reference sequence). The ends were cut back, 3 bases at V and 0 bases at J, with 8 bases in the middle. This CDR3 is built from 15 residues. The CDR3 region is CASSLWPANTGELFF. The CDR3 DNA follows: TGTGCCAGCAGCTTGTGGCCGGCGAACACCGGGGAGCTGTTTTTT.

This chain links TRBV20-1 with TRBJ1-1; D unclear. Germline values: CDR1 DFQATT, CDR2 SNEGSKA (reference sequence). The CDR3 covers 10 residues. V was trimmed by 3 bases and J by 10 bases, leaving 9 bases between them. The CDR3 reads CSASFRGAFF. DNA of the CDR3: TGCAGTGCTAGTTTTCGGGGAGCTTTCTTT.